This T cell receptor (beta chain) was recovered during a study of blood T cell repertoires in COVID-19 (dated by TCRdb to 2018 to 2021). General notes on the study: The collaborator samples originated in the United States, Italy and Spain and spanned the acute and convalescent phases of COVID-19. The prospective study material was composed of cDNA or gDNA derived from T cells, B-cell-depleted T cells, or PBMCs. Deeply sampled blood TCRbeta repertoires from subjects exposed to, actively infected with, or recovered from COVID-19 were included in the dataset. A freely available public database, intended as a resource for researchers studying the immune response to SARS-CoV-2, is where the repertoires were released. Samples came from the ongoing ImmuneRACE study (first 160 participants) plus 1,254 subjects from 6 global collaborators. The sample metadata nearly always contained a de-identified subject ID, COVID-19 status, age in years and sex. Where available, HLA class I and class II types were taken from metadata supplied by the sample provider and were not determined by assay-based typing.

TCRbeta CDR3 regions were amplified from genomic DNA using the immunoSEQ Assay, a bias-controlled multiplex PCR. Regarding the original processing steps: Within the assay, amplification of reference gene primers was used to estimate how many nucleated cells each sample contained. To quantify the absolute abundance of each unique TCRbeta CDR3 rearrangement, sequence reads were collapsed and filtered. Productive Simpson clonality was computed per sample as the square root of Simpson's diversity index over productive rearrangements. This is the immuneACCESS table as TCRdb keeps it, with only in-frame sequences that have V and J called. A part of the clones is gone; compared with another copy, unresolved V genes explain less than half, and the rest is unexplained. D and trimming come from the DNA, and the V and J calls and clone size come from that table. Within this sample are about 190,000 clones, with around four fifths of them counted one time only. In total, the top ten clones hold around 2.8% of the sample.

This clone appeared a few times. Its antigen is currently not known. Base qualities are not recorded, but no much larger clone differs from it by a single base. Each collaborating institution followed its own protocols to collect whole blood in K2EDTA tubes. For TCRbeta analysis, collaborators shipped samples in one of three forms: frozen whole blood, isolated PBMCs, or DNA extracted from either of those sample types. CDR1 SNHLY and CDR2 FYNNEI were looked up in the germline V gene. The CDR3 spans 15 residues, from the cysteine through the phenylalanine. Of all the DNA, just the CDR3 is kept, 45 bases in frame from base 1. Trimming removed 7 bases from V and 6 bases from J, leaving 19 bases between the germline ends. The paper as a whole reports these results and caveats: How much clinical and demographic metadata was included differed by source and by participant, and the metadata was provided uncurated.

The specimen was peripheral blood. The receptor comes from a woman aged 80 or over with active or convalescent COVID-19. The chain uses TRBV2 and TRBJ1-5, and TRBD1 may be the D gene, going by 5 matching bases. The CDR3 protein: CASKEGRVASQPQHF. In nucleotide form, the sequence is TGTGCCAGCAAGGAGGGCAGGGTGGCGAGTCAGCCCCAGCATTTT.